The present TCR beta chain was sequenced within a study of T-cell memory formation after mild COVID-19. It was 5'RACE with constant-segment primers that produced the TCR alpha and TCR beta cDNA libraries, which carried sample barcodes and UMIs. MiXCR was run by TCRdb on the 5' RACE reads, yielding one entry per CDR3 protein. The table lists 110,000 to 150,000 distinct CDR3 sequences, more than 13% of them singletons. This clonotype has a handful of counts. What it binds is not known. Notes on the study in general: Among contracting clones, CD4+ were mainly CM/EM and CD8+ enriched in EMRA.

The CDR3 is 14 amino acids. The J segment lost 10 bases and the V segment lost 2 bases, leaving 9 bases of the junction unmatched. Germline V gives CDR1 DFQATT, CDR2 SNEGSKA (reference sequence). The V and J genes are TRBV20-1 and TRBJ2-1, with TRBD2 matching 9 bases. The clonotype comes from an adult woman who had mild COVID-19 (a few samples of this study predate the infection). Cell type and time point are not known. The sample consisted of PBMCs or a T cell subset sorted from them (not recorded which). The CDR3 is CSARSSGSVEEQFF. In DNA form, the CDR3 reads TGCAGTGCTAGAAGTAGCGGGAGTGTCGAGGAGCAGTTCTTC.